One sample yielded the 17 T cell receptor beta chains listed below, sequenced in a study of cytomegalovirus exposure and HLA in healthy donors. A multiplex PCR was run with 60 Vbeta primers and 13 Jbeta primers. TCRdb's table, derived via immunoSEQ multiplex PCR, lists solely in-frame clones and lacks some. The profile covers approximately 110,000 clones, with 83% appearing a single time and 5.5% to 7% taken by the ten largest. The sample was PBMCs. These receptors all come from a young man in good health and CMV-seronegative.

This clone was seen a few times. The chain uses TRBV11-2 and TRBJ1-1; the D gene is possibly TRBD1 (5 bases). Germline CDR1 reads SGHAT; CDR2 reads FQNNGV. The length of the CDR3 is 19 residues. V lost 1 base to trimming and J lost 5 bases, with 26 bases between them. This CDR3 reads CASSLGPGRVRRVWTEAFF. CDR3 bases: TGTGCCAGCAGCTTAGGACCAGGCAGGGTGAGGCGTGTTTGGACTGAAGCTTTCTTT.

The J gene is TRBJ2-2, the V gene TRBV9, with 13 nucleotides matching TRBD2. The CDR3 length is 16 residues. V was pared by 3 bases and J by 3 bases, with 2 bases of the junction left unmatched. Per germline, CDR1 SGDLS and CDR2 YYNGEE. In nucleotides, the CDR3 is TGTGCCAGCAGCGAGGGACTAGCGGGGTACACCGGGGAGCTGTTTTTT. This gives the protein CASSEGLAGYTGELFF. Based on the CDR3 plus reference TRBV9 and TRBJ2-2, the full variable domain is DSGVTQTPKHLITATGQRVTLRCSPRSGDLSVYWYQQSLDQGLQFLIQYYNGEERAKGNILERFSAQQFPDLHSELNLSSLELGDSALYFCASSEGLAGYTGELFFGEGSRLTVL.

The chain has TRBV9 and TRBJ2-7, with D possibly matching TRBD1 (5 bases). The length of the CDR3 is 15 residues. V lost 0 bases and J 0 bases, leaving 10 bases between the germline ends. CDR1 is SGDLS, CDR2 YYNGEE, per germline. CDR3 sequence: CASSVAPTDSYEQYF. Written as DNA, the CDR3 is TGTGCCAGCAGCGTAGCCCCGACAGACTCCTACGAGCAGTACTTC.

The chain links TRBV25-1 to TRBJ2-1; 9 bases map to TRBD1. The trim removed 6 bases at V and 9 bases at J, leaving 15 bases unmatched. The CDR3 is 16 residues long. Germline V gene sequence: CDR1 MGHDK, CDR2 SYGVNS. This CDR3 is CASRKNPGQGRSEQFF. CDR3 nucleotides: TGTGCCAGCAGGAAAAACCCGGGACAGGGTAGGAGTGAGCAGTTCTTC.

The gene calls are TRBV4-3 and TRBJ2-1, with 8 bases matching TRBD2. CDR1 is LGHNA and CDR2 is YSLEER in the germline V gene. This CDR3 has 18 amino acids. The V segment lost 0 bases and the J segment 0 bases; nucleotides outside the gene matches: 7. The CDR3 sequence is CASSQDWAGGSSYNEQFF. In nucleotides, the CDR3 is TGCGCCAGCAGCCAAGATTGGGCGGGAGGAAGCTCCTACAATGAGCAGTTCTTC.

The chain is built from TRBV18 and TRBJ1-1, with 7 nucleotides matching TRBD1. There are 13 residues in the CDR3. Unmatched junction bases numbered 7, after V lost 8 bases and J lost 4 bases. From germline, CDR1 is KGHSH and CDR2 LQKENI. The chain's CDR3 is CASAGQDRTEAFF. The CDR3, as DNA: TGTGCCAGCGCCGGACAGGATCGCACTGAAGCTTTCTTT. Combining the CDR3 with reference TRBV18 and TRBJ1-1 gives the whole variable domain NAGVMQNPRHLVRRRGQEARLRCSPMKGHSHVYWYRQLPEEGLKFMVYLQKENIIDESGMPKERFSAEFPKEGPSILRIQQVVRGDSAAYFCASAGQDRTEAFFGQGTRLTVV.

The chain's CDR3 is CAISVGQGSNQPQHF. The CDR3 region has the DNA TGTGCCATCAGCGTCGGACAGGGAAGCAATCAGCCCCAGCATTTT. The chain recombines TRBV10-3 with TRBJ1-5; TRBD1 matches at 8 bases. After removal of 6 bases from V and 1 base from J, the junction contained 5 bases not matched to a gene. This CDR3 has 15 residues. Germline V gene data show CDR1 as ENHRY and CDR2 as SYGVKD.

The table lists this clone with a few counts. The rearrangement joins TRBV2 to TRBJ1-1; tentatively, D is TRBD1 (6 bases). This CDR3 is 14 amino acids long. Trimming removed 1 base at V and 5 bases at J, with 11 bases between. Germline CDR1 and CDR2: SNHLY and FYNNEI. Written as DNA, the CDR3 is TGTGCCAGCAGTGAAGGAAACAGGGTAACTGAAGCTTTCTTT. Translation: CASSEGNRVTEAFF.

The chain combines TRBV10-2 with TRBJ1-2, with 7 bases that match TRBD1. This CDR3 is built from 13 residues. Germline CDR1 WSHSY, CDR2 SAAADI. J gave up 3 bases and V 6 bases, and 4 bases lay outside the gene matches. This CDR3 reads CASSGQEHYGYTF. DNA of the CDR3: TGCGCCAGCAGCGGACAGGAGCACTATGGCTACACCTTC.

The chain recombines TRBV6-6 with TRBJ1-1; weak D call: TRBD1 (5 bases). Germline CDR1 is MNHNY and CDR2 is SVGAGI (reference sequence). V lost 7 bases and J 3 bases, leaving 15 bases between the germline ends. The CDR3 is 14 residues long. This CDR3 reads CASTPRWGDTEAFF. CDR3 DNA: TGTGCCAGCACCCCGAGGTGGGGGGACACTGAAGCTTTCTTT.

This clone was observed a handful of times. The gene calls are TRBV19 and TRBJ1-2, with TRBD1 matching over 8 bases. Per the germline V gene, CDR1 is LNHDA and CDR2 is SQIVND (reference sequence). There are 15 residues in the CDR3. The J segment lost 3 bases and the V segment lost 7 bases, leaving 10 bases of the junction unmatched. CDR3 in amino acids: CASTPGDRSYYGYTF. The CDR3 region has the DNA TGTGCCAGTACCCCTGGGGACAGGAGTTACTATGGCTACACCTTC.

This chain connects TRBV4-1 to TRBJ1-6; D gene unclear. V was pared by 3 bases and J by 12 bases, with 12 bases between. This CDR3 is built from 13 residues. Germline V gene lookup returns CDR1 MGHRA and CDR2 YSYEKL. CDR3 sequence: CASSQEPRRPLHF. Written as DNA, the CDR3 is TGCGCCAGCAGCCAGGAGCCCCGGAGACCCCTCCACTTT.

This clone was seen a few times. The rearrangement joins TRBV6-1 to TRBJ1-5; the D is unclear. Germline V gives CDR1 MNHNS, CDR2 SASEGT. Trimming stripped 7 bases from V and 11 bases from J, with 15 bases between. The CDR3 loop spans 12 amino acids. The CDR3 here is CASTSRGAAQHF. DNA of the CDR3: TGTGCCAGCACCTCGAGAGGTGCGGCCCAGCATTTT.

This sequence joins TRBV7-9 and TRBJ2-1, with D perhaps matching TRBD2 (6 bases). Looked up from germline, CDR1 is SEHNR and CDR2 is FQNEAQ (reference sequence). Trimming took 1 base from V and 8 from J, leaving 12 bases between them. This CDR3 region has 14 residues. CDR3 sequence: CASSLDGSGDEQFF. In nucleotides, the CDR3 is TGTGCCAGCAGCTTAGACGGTAGCGGCGATGAGCAGTTCTTC.

The CDR3 sequence: CASSGDTRGEQYF. In DNA form, the CDR3 reads TGCGCCAGCAGTGGGGACACGCGCGGCGAGCAGTACTTC. The chain has TRBV10-1 and TRBJ2-7; a possible D gene is TRBD1 (6 bases). Trimming removed 4 bases from V and 6 bases from J, with 13 bases in between. The CDR3 extends over 13 amino acids. Germline CDR1 and CDR2: WNHNN and SYGVQD (reference sequence).

The chain recombines TRBV7-9 with TRBJ2-5, with D perhaps TRBD1 (6 bases). Gene TRBJ2-7 matches the end of the DNA better, so the J call may be wrong. This CDR3 is 13 amino acids long. Germline V CDR1 and CDR2: SEHNR, FQNEAQ (reference sequence). Here the CDR3 reads CASSLDWGREQYF. The CDR3 nucleotides are TGTGCCAGCAGCTTAGACTGGGGGCGCGAGCAGTACTTC.

This chain connects TRBV27 to TRBJ2-1, with D possibly TRBD2 on 6 matching bases. This CDR3 has 14 residues. Germline V gene lookup returns CDR1 MNHEY and CDR2 SMNVEV (reference sequence). Trimming removed 8 bases from V and 5 bases from J, with 16 bases in between. The CDR3: CASQGGRVHNEQFF. The CDR3 coding sequence is TGTGCCAGCCAGGGAGGACGAGTCCACAATGAGCAGTTCTTC.